The 23 T cell receptor beta chains in this list originate from one sample, sequenced in a study of identical twins. TCRdb fed the 5' RACE reads into MiXCR, producing one record per CDR3 protein. The sample yields approximately 550,000 distinct CDR3 sequences, approximately 20% seen once. These same records also appear under a second study, on yellow fever vaccine responses in identical twins.

Sequencing was carried out using CD4+ T cells sorted from blood. The receptor source for this set is a woman between 18 and 30 years old in good health.

There are a few counts of this clonotype. This rearrangement joins TRBV5-1 to TRBJ1-1; D is unresolved. CDR1 is SGHRS, CDR2 YFSETQ, per germline. CDR3 length equals 14 residues. V was clipped by 4 bases and J by 2 bases, with 12 bases between them. The CDR3 is CASSPGLFNTEAFF. The CDR3 DNA follows: TGCGCCAGCAGCCCCGGCTTGTTTAACACTGAAGCTTTCTTT.

This clonotype occurred a few times. The chain combines TRBV6-2 or TRBV6-3 with TRBJ2-3; 11 bases align to TRBD2. V lost 0 bases and J lost 0; bases outside the gene matches: 11. The germline V gene encodes CDR1 MNHEY and CDR2 SVGEGT. The CDR3 is 20 residues long. The CDR3 bases are TGTGCCAGCAGTTACTCTTCCCTAGCGGGGGGACTAACTAGCACAGATACGCAGTATTTT. Translating gives CASSYSSLAGGLTSTDTQYF.

The chain links TRBV5-1 to TRBJ1-4; D is perhaps TRBD1 (5 bases). This CDR3 is 13 amino acids long. V shed 4 bases and J shed 4 bases, with 8 bases lying between them. Germline V gene data show CDR1 as SGHRS and CDR2 as YFSETQ. CDR3 sequence: CASSQDSNEKLFF. For the CDR3, the DNA is TGCGCCAGCAGCCAAGACAGTAATGAAAAACTGTTTTTT.

This clonotype has just a few counts. The gene calls are TRBV10-3 and TRBJ2-5; 7 bases align to TRBD1. Germline loops: CDR1 ENHRY, CDR2 SYGVKD. With 4 bases clipped from V and 7 bases from J, the junction kept 12 bases outside the gene matches. The CDR3 length is 15 residues. CDR3: CAISGQTGPPGTQYF. DNA of the CDR3: TGTGCCATCAGTGGACAGACAGGGCCGCCAGGGACCCAGTACTTC.

The J gene is TRBJ2-7, the V gene TRBV10-3; TRBD2 matches 7 bases. Per germline, CDR1 ENHRY and CDR2 SYGVKD. After removal of 0 bases from V and 4 bases from J, the junction contained 6 bases not matched to a gene. This CDR3 has 15 residues. The CDR3 DNA reads TGTGCCATCAGTGAGTCCGGCGGGAGAGAGTACGAGCAGTACTTC. It codes for CAISESGGREYEQYF.

The chain is built from TRBV5-1 and TRBJ2-1, with 14 bases lining up with TRBD2. The germline gives CDR1 SGHRS, CDR2 YFSETQ. CDR3 size: 16 residues. V lost 3 bases to trimming and J lost 7 bases; unmatched junction nucleotides: 6. CDR3 in amino acids: CASSSGLAGVTNEQFF. The DNA for the CDR3 is TGCGCCAGCAGCTCGGGACTAGCGGGAGTTACGAATGAGCAGTTCTTC.

The genes are TRBV7-9 and TRBJ1-1, with 8 positions matching TRBD1. V lost 6 bases to trimming and J lost 4 bases; unmatched junction nucleotides: 7. The CDR3 is made up of 14 amino acids. The germline gives CDR1 SEHNR, CDR2 FQNEAQ (reference sequence). This chain's CDR3 is CASSAQGAPTEAFF. CDR3 sequence (DNA): TGTGCCAGCAGTGCCCAGGGGGCGCCCACTGAAGCTTTCTTT.

The chain is built from TRBV4-2 and TRBJ1-1; D is undetermined. The germline V gene has CDR1 LGHNA and CDR2 YNFKEQ. The CDR3 loop spans 16 amino acids. Between the trimmed V and J ends, which lost 1 base and 1 base, there was a span of 13 bases. The CDR3 nucleotides are TGTGCCAGCAGCCAAGGGTACAGTCTAGGGAACACTGAAGCTTTCTTT. Translation: CASSQGYSLGNTEAFF.

This clonotype was picked up many times. V gene TRBV4-2 combines with J gene TRBJ2-3; D may correspond to TRBD1 or TRBD2 (5 bases each). Germline CDR1 reads LGHNA; CDR2 reads YNFKEQ. V lost 0 bases and J 0 bases, leaving 19 bases between the germline ends. The CDR3 loop spans 19 amino acids. The CDR3 reads CASSQDLRLAGRSTDTQYF. The CDR3 DNA reads as TGTGCCAGCAGCCAAGATCTTAGGCTGGCAGGGAGAAGCACAGATACGCAGTATTTT.

This clonotype has only a few counts. V gene TRBV20-1 combines with J gene TRBJ2-7, with TRBD1 identical over 8 bases. The CDR3 loop spans 13 amino acids. With V trimmed by 3 bases and J by 5 bases, 6 bases remained unmatched. Germline CDR1 is DFQATT and CDR2 is SNEGSKA (reference sequence). CDR3 loop: CSARWTGFDEQYF. Here the CDR3 DNA reads TGCAGTGCTAGGTGGACAGGGTTCGACGAGCAGTACTTC.

This clonotype was detected only a few times. V gene TRBV10-3 combines with J gene TRBJ1-3, with unresolved D. Between the trimmed V and J ends, which lost 6 bases and 2 bases, there was a span of 20 bases. CDR3 length equals 17 residues. The germline V gene encodes CDR1 ENHRY and CDR2 SYGVKD. CDR3 DNA: TGTGCCATCAGCGTGGACCCCGGGGAGGGCGCTGGAAACACCATATATTTT. Encoded protein: CAISVDPGEGAGNTIYF.

The chain uses TRBV28 and TRBJ2-1; 12 positions agree with TRBD2. Germline assignment: CDR1 MDHEN and CDR2 SYDVKM. The length of the CDR3 is 14 residues. V dropped 6 bases and J dropped 8; count of bases not matched to a gene: 5. The CDR3 here is CASSGTSGRHEQFF. CDR3 nucleotide sequence: TGTGCCAGCAGCGGGACTAGCGGGCGCCATGAGCAGTTCTTC.

A few counts support this clonotype. The chain is built from TRBV9 and TRBJ2-2; TRBD1 matches at 9 bases. V was pared by 4 bases and J by 6 bases, with 13 bases of the junction left unmatched. CDR3 length: 17 residues. CDR1 SGDLS and CDR2 YYNGEE come from the germline V gene. For the CDR3, the DNA is TGTGCCAGCAGCACTTCACAAGGGGGACAGGGAGCCGGGGAGCTGTTTTTT. This translates into CASSTSQGGQGAGELFF.

The chain is built from TRBV5-6 and TRBJ2-1; D gene unclear. This CDR3 has 13 residues. Germline V gene data show CDR1 as SGHDT and CDR2 as YYEEEE. Trimming pared 5 bases from V and 3 bases from J, leaving 9 bases between. The CDR3 sequence: CASSGRLYNEQFF. Here the CDR3 DNA reads TGTGCCAGCAGTGGCCGGCTCTACAATGAGCAGTTCTTC.

The chain uses TRBV7-3 and TRBJ2-1; possible D gene TRBD2, 5 bases. Germline V gene data show CDR1 as SGHTA and CDR2 as FQGTGA. Trimming removed 0 bases from V and 5 bases from J, with 20 bases in between. The CDR3 totals 18 residues. This CDR3 reads CASSLTLYPNTGNNEQFF. The DNA of the CDR3 is TGTGCCAGCAGCTTAACGTTGTATCCTAATACGGGAAACAATGAGCAGTTCTTC.

The V call is TRBV12-3 or TRBV12-4, the J call TRBJ2-3, with D perhaps matching TRBD2 (7 bases). V shed 6 bases and J shed 4 bases, with 23 bases lying between them. The CDR3 is 17 residues long. This chain's CDR3 is CASSRGGGGGGADTQYF. The CDR3 region has the DNA TGTGCCAGCAGCAGAGGGGGGGGCGGCGGAGGGGCAGATACGCAGTATTTT.

The genes are TRBV5-6 and TRBJ2-7; 8 bases match TRBD2. This CDR3 comprises 13 residues. Per germline, CDR1 SGHDT and CDR2 YYEEEE. The J segment lost 6 bases and the V segment lost 0 bases, leaving 2 bases of the junction unmatched. The chain's CDR3 is CASSLGSGSEQYF. In nucleotides, the CDR3 is TGTGCCAGCAGCTTGGGGAGCGGGAGCGAGCAGTACTTC.

The chain employs TRBV12-3 or TRBV12-4 and TRBJ2-2; 14 bases are a match to TRBD2. The CDR3 covers 16 residues. V was pared by 7 bases and J by 3 bases, with 4 bases of the junction left unmatched. In nucleotides, the CDR3 is TGTGCCAGCATTGGACTAGCGGGAGGCGACACCGGGGAGCTGTTTTTT. As protein: CASIGLAGGDTGELFF.

The chain carries TRBV7-2 and TRBJ2-2; D unclear. V lost 2 bases and J 3 bases, leaving 7 bases between the germline ends. From germline, CDR1 is SGHTA and CDR2 FQGNSA. The CDR3 has 14 amino acids. CDR3 sequence: CASSLRRYTGELFF. The CDR3 bases are TGTGCCAGCAGCTTACGGCGATACACCGGGGAGCTGTTTTTT.

V gene TRBV10-3 combines with J gene TRBJ2-7; no firm D call. The germline V gene encodes CDR1 ENHRY and CDR2 SYGVKD. V lost 7 bases and J 0 bases, leaving 10 bases between the germline ends. The CDR3 length is 13 residues. The CDR3 sequence is CAIMTGSSYEQYF. The CDR3 nucleotides read TGTGCCATCATGACCGGCAGCTCCTACGAGCAGTACTTC.

This clonotype is a singleton in its sample. The junction differs from germline at one of its ends, possibly a read error. This chain uses TRBV6-1 with TRBJ2-5; D might be TRBD1 (5 bases). Germline V gives CDR1 MNHNS, CDR2 SASEGT. This CDR3 is 12 amino acids long. The CDR3 nucleotides are TGTGCCAGCAGTGGGGTGGACACTCGCCCAAGCTTC. It is translated as CASSGVDTRPSF.

The rearrangement uses TRBV5-6 and TRBJ2-2, with TRBD1 matching 10 bases. Germline V gene data show CDR1 as SGHDT and CDR2 as YYEEEE. The trim removed 4 bases at V and 7 bases at J, leaving 7 bases unmatched. This CDR3 is built from 15 residues. The chain's CDR3 is CASSVDRGPIGELFF. CDR3 coding DNA: TGTGCCAGCAGCGTTGACAGGGGGCCGATCGGGGAGCTGTTTTTT.

This clonotype turned up a few times. The chain employs TRBV7-2 and TRBJ2-1, with 14 bases matching TRBD2. Germline-derived CDR1 and CDR2 are SGHTA and FQGNSA. The CDR3 is made up of 16 amino acids. Losses at the gene ends were 5 bases for V and 12 bases for J; bases not matched to a gene: 12. The chain's CDR3 is CASSPGGLAGEEGQFF. In DNA form, the CDR3 reads TGTGCCAGCAGCCCGGGGGGACTAGCGGGAGAAGAGGGGCAGTTCTTC.